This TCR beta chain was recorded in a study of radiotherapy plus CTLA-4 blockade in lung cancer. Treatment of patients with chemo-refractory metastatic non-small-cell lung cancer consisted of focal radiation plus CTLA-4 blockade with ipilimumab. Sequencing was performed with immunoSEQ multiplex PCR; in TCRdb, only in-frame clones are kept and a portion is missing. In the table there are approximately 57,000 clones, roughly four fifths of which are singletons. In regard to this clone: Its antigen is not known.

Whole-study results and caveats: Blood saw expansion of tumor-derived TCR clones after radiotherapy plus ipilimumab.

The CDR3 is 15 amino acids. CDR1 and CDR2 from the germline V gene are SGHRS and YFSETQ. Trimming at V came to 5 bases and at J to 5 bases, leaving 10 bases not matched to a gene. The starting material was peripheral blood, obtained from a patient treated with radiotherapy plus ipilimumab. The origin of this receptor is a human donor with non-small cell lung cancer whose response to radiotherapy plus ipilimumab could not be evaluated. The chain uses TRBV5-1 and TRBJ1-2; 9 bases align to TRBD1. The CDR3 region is CASRQAGQGRYGYTF. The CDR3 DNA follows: TGCGCCAGCAGACAAGCGGGACAGGGTAGATATGGCTACACCTTC.